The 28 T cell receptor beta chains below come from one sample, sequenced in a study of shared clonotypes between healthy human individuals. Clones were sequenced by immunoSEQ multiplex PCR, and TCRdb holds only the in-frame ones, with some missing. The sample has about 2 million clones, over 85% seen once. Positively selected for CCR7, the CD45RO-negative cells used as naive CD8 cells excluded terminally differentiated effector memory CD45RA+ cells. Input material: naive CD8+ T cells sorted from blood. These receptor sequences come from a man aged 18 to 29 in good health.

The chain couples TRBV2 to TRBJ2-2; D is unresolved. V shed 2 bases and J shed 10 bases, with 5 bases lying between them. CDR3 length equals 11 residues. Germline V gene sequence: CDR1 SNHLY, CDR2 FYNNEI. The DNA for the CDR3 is TGTGCCAGCAGTGAACAGGCGGAGCTGTTTTTT. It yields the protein CASSEQAELFF.

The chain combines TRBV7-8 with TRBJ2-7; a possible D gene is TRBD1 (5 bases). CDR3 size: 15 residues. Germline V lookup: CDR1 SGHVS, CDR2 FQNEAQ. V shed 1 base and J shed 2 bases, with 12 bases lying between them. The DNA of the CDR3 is TGTGCCAGCAGCTTAGTGTCCGGACAAACCTACGAGCAGTACTTC. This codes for CASSLVSGQTYEQYF.

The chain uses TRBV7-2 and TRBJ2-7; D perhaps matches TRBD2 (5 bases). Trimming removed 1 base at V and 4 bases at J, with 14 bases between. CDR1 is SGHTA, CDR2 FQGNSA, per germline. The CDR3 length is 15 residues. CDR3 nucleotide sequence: TGTGCCAGCAGCTTAGGCGGGCCAGTCATATACGAGCAGTACTTC. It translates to CASSLGGPVIYEQYF.

The CDR3 sequence is CASSLIYRGMNTEAFF. CDR3 DNA sequence: TGTGCCAGCAGTTTGATTTATAGGGGAATGAACACTGAAGCTTTCTTT. The chain has TRBV27 and TRBJ1-1; D perhaps matches TRBD1 (5 bases). Germline lookup yields CDR1 MNHEY and CDR2 SMNVEV (reference sequence). Trimming removed 3 bases at V and 0 bases at J, with 14 bases between. CDR3 size: 16 residues.

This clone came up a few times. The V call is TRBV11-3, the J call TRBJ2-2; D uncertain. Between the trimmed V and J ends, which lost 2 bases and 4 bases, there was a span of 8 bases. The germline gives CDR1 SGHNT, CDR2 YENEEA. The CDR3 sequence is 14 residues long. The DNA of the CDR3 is TGTGCCAGCAGCTTATCGGGTGGCACCGGGGAGCTGTTTTTT. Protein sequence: CASSLSGGTGELFF.

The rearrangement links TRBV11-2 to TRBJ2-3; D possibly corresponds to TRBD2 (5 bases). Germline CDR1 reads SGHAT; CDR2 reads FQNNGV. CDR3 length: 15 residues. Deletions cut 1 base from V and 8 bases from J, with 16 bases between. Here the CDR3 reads CASSLVSLAISTQYF. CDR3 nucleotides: TGTGCCAGCAGCTTAGTATCGCTAGCAATTAGTACGCAGTATTTT.

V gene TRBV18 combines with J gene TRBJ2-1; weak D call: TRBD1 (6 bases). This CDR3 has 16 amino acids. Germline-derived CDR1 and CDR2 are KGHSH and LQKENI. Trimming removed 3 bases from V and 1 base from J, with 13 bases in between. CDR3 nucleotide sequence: TGTGCCAGCTCACCGGCCAGGGGCCTGTCCTACAATGAGCAGTTCTTC. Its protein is CASSPARGLSYNEQFF.

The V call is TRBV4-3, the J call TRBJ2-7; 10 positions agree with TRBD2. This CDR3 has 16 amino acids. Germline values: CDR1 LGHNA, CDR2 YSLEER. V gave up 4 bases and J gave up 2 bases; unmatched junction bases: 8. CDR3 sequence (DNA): TGCGCCAGCAGCCCCGGACTAGCGGAGGGGGCCTACGAGCAGTACTTC. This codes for CASSPGLAEGAYEQYF.

The CDR3: CASSGQGSNEKLFF. CDR3 bases: TGTGCCAGCAGCGGACAGGGCTCTAATGAAAAACTGTTTTTT. This rearrangement joins TRBV9 to TRBJ1-4, with TRBD1 matching 7 bases. Germline assignment: CDR1 SGDLS and CDR2 YYNGEE. With 3 bases clipped from V and 3 bases from J, the junction kept 2 bases outside the gene matches. CDR3 length: 14 amino acids.

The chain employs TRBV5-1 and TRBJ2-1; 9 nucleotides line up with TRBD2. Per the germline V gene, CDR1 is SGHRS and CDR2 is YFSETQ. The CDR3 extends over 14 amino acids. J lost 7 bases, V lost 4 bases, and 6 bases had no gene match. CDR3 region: CASSGGLASNEQFF. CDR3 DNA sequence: TGCGCCAGCAGCGGTGGACTAGCGAGTAATGAGCAGTTCTTC.

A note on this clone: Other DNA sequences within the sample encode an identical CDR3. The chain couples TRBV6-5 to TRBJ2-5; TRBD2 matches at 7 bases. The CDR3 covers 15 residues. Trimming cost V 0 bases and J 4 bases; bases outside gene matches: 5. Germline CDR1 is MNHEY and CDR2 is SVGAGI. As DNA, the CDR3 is TGTGCCAGCAGTTACTCAGGATCGGGGGGAGAGACCCAGTACTTC. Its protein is CASSYSGSGGETQYF.

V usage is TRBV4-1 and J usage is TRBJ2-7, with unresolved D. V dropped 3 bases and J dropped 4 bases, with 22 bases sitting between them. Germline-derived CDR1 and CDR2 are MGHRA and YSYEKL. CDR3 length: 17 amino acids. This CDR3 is CASSQSLDLLPTYEQYF. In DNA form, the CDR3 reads TGCGCCAGCAGCCAGAGCTTGGACCTTCTCCCAACTTACGAGCAGTACTTC.

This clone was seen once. CDR3 nucleotide sequence: TGTGCCAGCAGTCCAGGGGGCGACTATGGCTACACCTTC. It specifies CASSPGGDYGYTF. This rearrangement joins TRBV6-1 to TRBJ1-2; 8 bases line up with TRBD1. CDR3 length: 13 residues. Trimming removed 5 bases from V and 3 bases from J; junction bases left unmatched: 2. CDR1 and CDR2 (germline): MNHNS, SASEGT.

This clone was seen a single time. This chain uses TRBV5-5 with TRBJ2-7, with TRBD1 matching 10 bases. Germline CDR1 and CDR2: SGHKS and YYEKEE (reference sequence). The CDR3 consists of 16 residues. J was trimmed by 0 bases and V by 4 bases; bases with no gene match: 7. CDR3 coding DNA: TGTGCCAGCAGCCCCTTCGGGACAGGGGCCTCCTACGAGCAGTACTTC. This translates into CASSPFGTGASYEQYF.

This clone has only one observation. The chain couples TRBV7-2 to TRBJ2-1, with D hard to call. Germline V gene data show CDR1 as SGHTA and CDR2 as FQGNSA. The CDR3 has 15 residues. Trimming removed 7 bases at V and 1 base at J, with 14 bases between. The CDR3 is CASTPVRGSYNEQFF. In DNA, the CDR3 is TGTGCCAGCACCCCCGTGAGAGGTTCCTACAATGAGCAGTTCTTC.

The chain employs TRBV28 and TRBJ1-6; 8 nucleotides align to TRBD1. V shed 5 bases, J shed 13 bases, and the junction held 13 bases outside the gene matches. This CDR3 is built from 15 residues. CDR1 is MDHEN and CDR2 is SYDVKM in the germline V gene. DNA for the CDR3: TGTGCCAGCAGTGCCCCGACAGGGGAATTATCCCCCCTCCACTTT. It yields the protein CASSAPTGELSPLHF.

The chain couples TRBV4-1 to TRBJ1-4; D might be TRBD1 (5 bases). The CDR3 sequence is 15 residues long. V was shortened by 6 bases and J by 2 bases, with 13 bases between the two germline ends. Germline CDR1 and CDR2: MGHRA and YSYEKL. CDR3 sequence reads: CASRTRAQTNEKLFF. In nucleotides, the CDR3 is TGCGCCAGCAGGACCAGGGCCCAGACTAATGAAAAACTGTTTTTT.

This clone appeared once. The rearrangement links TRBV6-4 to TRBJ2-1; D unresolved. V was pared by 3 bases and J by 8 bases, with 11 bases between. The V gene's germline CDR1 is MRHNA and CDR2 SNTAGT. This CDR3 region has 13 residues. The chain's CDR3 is CASSDIGGDEQFF. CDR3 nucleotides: TGTGCCAGCAGTGATATCGGTGGGGATGAGCAGTTCTTC.

CDR3 loop: CASSRGVGNSPLHF. In DNA, the CDR3 is TGTGCCAGCAGTCGGGGCGTTGGTAATTCACCCCTCCACTTT. The gene calls are TRBV6-5 and TRBJ1-6; perhaps TRBD1 as D (5 bases). Trimming took off 5 bases at V and 6 bases at J, with 11 bases between the two ends. This CDR3 spans 14 amino acids. Germline V lookup: CDR1 MNHEY, CDR2 SVGAGI.

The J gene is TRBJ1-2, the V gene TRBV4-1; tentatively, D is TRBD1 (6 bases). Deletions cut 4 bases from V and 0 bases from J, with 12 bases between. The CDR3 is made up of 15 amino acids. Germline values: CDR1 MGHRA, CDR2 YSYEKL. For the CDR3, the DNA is TGCGCCAGCAGCCCCAAAACAGGGACTAACTATGGCTACACCTTC. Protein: CASSPKTGTNYGYTF.

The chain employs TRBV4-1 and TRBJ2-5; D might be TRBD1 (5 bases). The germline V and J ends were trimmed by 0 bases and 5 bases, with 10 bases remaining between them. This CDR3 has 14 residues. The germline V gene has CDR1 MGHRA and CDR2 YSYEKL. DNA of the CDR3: TGCGCCAGCAGCCAAGAACAGGTGGGGGAGACCCAGTACTTC. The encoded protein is CASSQEQVGETQYF.

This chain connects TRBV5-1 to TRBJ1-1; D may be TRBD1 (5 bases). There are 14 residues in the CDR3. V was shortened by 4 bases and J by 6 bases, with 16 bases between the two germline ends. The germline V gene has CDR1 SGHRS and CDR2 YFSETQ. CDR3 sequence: CASSLGPTGAEAFF. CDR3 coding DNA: TGCGCCAGCAGCCTGGGACCGACGGGGGCTGAAGCTTTCTTT.

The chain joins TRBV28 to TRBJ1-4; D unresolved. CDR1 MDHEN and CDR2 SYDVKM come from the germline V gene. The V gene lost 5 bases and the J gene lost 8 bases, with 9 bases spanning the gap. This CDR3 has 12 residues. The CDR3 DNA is TGTGCCAGCAGTCCCCACGGGGAAAAACTGTTTTTT. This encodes CASSPHGEKLFF. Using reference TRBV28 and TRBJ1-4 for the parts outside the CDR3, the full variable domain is DVKVTQSSRYLVKRTGEKVFLECVQDMDHENMFWYRQDPGLGLRLIYFSYDVKMKEKGDIPEGYSVSREKKERFSLILESASTNQTSMYLCASSPHGEKLFFGSGTQLSVL.

CDR3 DNA sequence: TGTGCCAGCAGCGTAGAGGCAAGTGAGACCCAGTACTTC. This translates into CASSVEASETQYF. The gene calls are TRBV9 and TRBJ2-5, with unresolved D. Germline CDR1 and CDR2: SGDLS and YYNGEE. The CDR3 extends over 13 amino acids. Trimming removed 0 bases from V and 5 bases from J, with 8 bases in between.

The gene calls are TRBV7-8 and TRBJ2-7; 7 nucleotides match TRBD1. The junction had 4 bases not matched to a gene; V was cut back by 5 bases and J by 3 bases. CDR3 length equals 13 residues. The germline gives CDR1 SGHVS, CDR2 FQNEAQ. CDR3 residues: CASSPDRLYEQYF. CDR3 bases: TGTGCCAGCAGCCCGGACAGGCTCTACGAGCAGTACTTC.

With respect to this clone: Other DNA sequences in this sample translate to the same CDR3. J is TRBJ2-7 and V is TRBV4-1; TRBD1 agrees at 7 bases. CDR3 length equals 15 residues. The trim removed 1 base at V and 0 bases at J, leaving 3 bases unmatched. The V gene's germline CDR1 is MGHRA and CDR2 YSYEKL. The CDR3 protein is CASSQVPGGSYEQYF. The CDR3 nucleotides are TGCGCCAGCAGCCAAGTTCCAGGGGGCTCCTACGAGCAGTACTTC.

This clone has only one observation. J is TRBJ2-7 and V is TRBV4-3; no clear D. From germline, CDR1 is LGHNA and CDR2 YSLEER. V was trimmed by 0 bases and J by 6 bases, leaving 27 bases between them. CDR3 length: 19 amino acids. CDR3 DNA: TGCGCCAGCAGCCAAGAAAAATCGGTTCTCGGCAGTTTTTCCAGCGAGCAGTACTTC. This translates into CASSQEKSVLGSFSSEQYF.

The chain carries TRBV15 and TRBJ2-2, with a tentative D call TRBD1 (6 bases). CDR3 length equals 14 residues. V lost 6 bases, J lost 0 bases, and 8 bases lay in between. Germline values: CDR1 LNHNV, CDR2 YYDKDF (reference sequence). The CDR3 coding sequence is TGTGCCACCAGAGAGGGGGCGAACACCGGGGAGCTGTTTTTT. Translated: CATREGANTGELFF.